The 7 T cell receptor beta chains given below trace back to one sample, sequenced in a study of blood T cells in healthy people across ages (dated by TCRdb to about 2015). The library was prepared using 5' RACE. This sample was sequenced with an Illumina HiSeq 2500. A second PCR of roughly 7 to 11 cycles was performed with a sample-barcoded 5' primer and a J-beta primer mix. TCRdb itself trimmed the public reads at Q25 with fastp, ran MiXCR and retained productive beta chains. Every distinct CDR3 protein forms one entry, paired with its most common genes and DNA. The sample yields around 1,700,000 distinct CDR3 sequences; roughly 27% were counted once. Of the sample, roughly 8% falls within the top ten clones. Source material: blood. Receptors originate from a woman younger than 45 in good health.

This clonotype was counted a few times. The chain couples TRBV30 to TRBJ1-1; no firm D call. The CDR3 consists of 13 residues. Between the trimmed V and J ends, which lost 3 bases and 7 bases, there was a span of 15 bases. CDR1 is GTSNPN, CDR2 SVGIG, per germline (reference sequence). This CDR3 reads CAWSDKGLGEAFF. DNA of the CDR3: TGTGCCTGGAGCGATAAAGGGCTTGGTGAAGCTTTCTTT.

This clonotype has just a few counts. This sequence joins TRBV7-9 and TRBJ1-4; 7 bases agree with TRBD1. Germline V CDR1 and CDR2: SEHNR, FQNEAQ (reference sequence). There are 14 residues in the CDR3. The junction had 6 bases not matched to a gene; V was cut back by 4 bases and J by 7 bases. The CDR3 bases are TGTGCCAGCAGCTCCCGGGACAGCCTTGAAAAACTGTTTTTT. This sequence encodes CASSSRDSLEKLFF.

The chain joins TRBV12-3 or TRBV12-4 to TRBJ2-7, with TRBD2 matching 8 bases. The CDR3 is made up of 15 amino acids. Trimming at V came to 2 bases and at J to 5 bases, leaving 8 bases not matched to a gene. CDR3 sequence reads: CASSLFGAGVDEQYF. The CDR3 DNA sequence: TGTGCCAGCAGTTTATTCGGAGCGGGAGTTGACGAGCAGTACTTC.

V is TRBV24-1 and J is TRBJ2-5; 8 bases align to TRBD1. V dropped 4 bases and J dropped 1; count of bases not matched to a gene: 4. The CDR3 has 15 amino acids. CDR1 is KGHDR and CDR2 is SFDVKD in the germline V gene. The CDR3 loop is CATSDFGTGQETQYF. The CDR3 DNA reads TGTGCCACCAGTGACTTCGGGACAGGCCAAGAGACCCAGTACTTC.

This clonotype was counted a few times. In DNA, the CDR3 is TGTGCCAGCAGTCCTGAAGGGTGGAAACTGTTTTTT. It specifies CASSPEGWKLFF. V usage is TRBV27 and J usage is TRBJ1-4; D unclear. Germline CDR1 MNHEY, CDR2 SMNVEV (reference sequence). The ends were cut back, 5 bases at V and 11 bases at J, with 12 bases in the middle. The CDR3 has 12 residues.

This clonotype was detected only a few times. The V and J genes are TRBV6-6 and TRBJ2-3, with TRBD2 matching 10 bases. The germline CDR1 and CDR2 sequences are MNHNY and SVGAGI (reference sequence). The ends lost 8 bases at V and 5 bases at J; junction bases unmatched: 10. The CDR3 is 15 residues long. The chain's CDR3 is CASGYSSGRGDTQYF. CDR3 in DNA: TGTGCCAGCGGATACTCTAGCGGGAGAGGAGATACGCAGTATTTT.

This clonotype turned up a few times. This CDR3 is CASSQTGLSTYEQYF. In DNA, the CDR3 is TGTGCCAGCAGCCAAACAGGGCTATCTACCTACGAGCAGTACTTC. The rearrangement uses TRBV6-5 and TRBJ2-7; D might be TRBD1 (6 bases). V was shortened by 6 bases and J by 2 bases, with 17 bases between the two germline ends. Germline loops: CDR1 MNHEY, CDR2 SVGAGI. The CDR3 sequence is 15 residues long.